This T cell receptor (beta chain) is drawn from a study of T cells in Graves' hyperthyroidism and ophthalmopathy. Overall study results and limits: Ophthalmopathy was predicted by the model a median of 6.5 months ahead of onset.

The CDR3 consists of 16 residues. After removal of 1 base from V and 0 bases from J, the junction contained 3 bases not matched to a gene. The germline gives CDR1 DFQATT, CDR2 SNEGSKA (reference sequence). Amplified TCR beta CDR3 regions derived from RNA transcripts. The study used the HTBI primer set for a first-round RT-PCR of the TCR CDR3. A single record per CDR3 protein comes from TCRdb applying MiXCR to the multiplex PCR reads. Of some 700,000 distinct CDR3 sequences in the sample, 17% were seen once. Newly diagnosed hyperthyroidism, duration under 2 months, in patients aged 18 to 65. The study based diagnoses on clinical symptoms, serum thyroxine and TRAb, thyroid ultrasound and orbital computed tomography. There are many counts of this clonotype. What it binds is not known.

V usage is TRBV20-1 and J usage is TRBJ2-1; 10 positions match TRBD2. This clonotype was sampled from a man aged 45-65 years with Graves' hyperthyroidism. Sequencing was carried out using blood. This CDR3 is CSARASGGSSYNEQFF. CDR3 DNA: TGCAGTGCTAGAGCTAGCGGGGGCTCCTCCTACAATGAGCAGTTCTTC.